The source of this T cell receptor beta chain is a study of blood T cell repertoires in COVID-19 (dated by TCRdb to the early 2020s). Describing the broader study: The collaborator samples originated in the United States, Italy and Spain and spanned the acute and convalescent phases of COVID-19. The material from the prospective study consisted of cDNA or gDNA derived from T cells, B-cell-depleted T cells, or PBMCs. The dataset comprised deeply sampled blood TCRbeta repertoires from subjects exposed to, actively infected with, or recovered from COVID-19. The repertoires were released in a freely available public database intended as a resource for research on the immune response to SARS-CoV-2. The samples were drawn from the first 160 participants of the ongoing ImmuneRACE study and from more than 1,000 subjects provided by 6 global collaborators. The sample metadata nearly always contained a de-identified subject ID, COVID-19 status, age in years and sex. Where HLA class I and class II types were available, the types were taken from metadata supplied by the sample provider, not from assay-based typing. The full study reports these points: The quantity of clinical and demographic metadata differed by source and by participant and was supplied without curation.

The immunoSEQ Assay, a bias-controlled multiplex PCR, was used to amplify TCRbeta CDR3 regions from genomic DNA. As for how the authors treated the data: Within the assay, amplification of reference gene primers was used to estimate how many nucleated cells each sample contained. To quantify the absolute abundance of each unique TCRbeta CDR3 rearrangement, sequence reads were collapsed and filtered. For each sample, productive Simpson clonality was calculated by taking the square root of Simpson's diversity index across productive rearrangements. TCRdb retrieved this table from immuneACCESS and kept in-frame rearrangements only. Not all clones are present; in checked studies, unresolved V genes account for under half, and no reason is known for the remainder. V, J and clone size are those of that table, while D and trimming were read from the DNA. This sample holds about 11,000 clones; 70% to 85% were observed only once. Clones ranked in the top ten supply around 6.6% of the sample.

With respect to this clone: No antigen is known for it. Base qualities are missing; no much larger clone stands one base away.

One collaborating source in Seattle enrolled patients during active infection and followed them longitudinally through the course of disease. Each collaborating institution followed its own protocols to collect whole blood in K2EDTA tubes. Collaborator samples were shipped for TCRbeta analysis as frozen whole blood, isolated PBMCs, or DNA extracted from either sample type. V and J are truncated by 0 bases and 3 bases respectively, leaving an intervening sequence of 13 bases. For CDR1 and CDR2, the germline V gene lists SGHRS and YFSETQ. There are 15 amino acids in the CDR3, from cysteine to phenylalanine inclusive. Just the 45-base CDR3 DNA is kept, in frame starting at base 1.

The rearrangement combines TRBV5-1 with TRBJ2-7; the D gene is possibly TRBD1, with 7 bases matching. Sequencing used peripheral blood. The TCR sequence derives from a man aged 55 to 69 with COVID-19, enrolled during active disease. At the DNA level, the sequence is TGCGCCAGCAGCTTGGTGGAGGGGGCATACTACGAGCAGTACTTC. The encoded protein is CASSLVEGAYYEQYF. The variable domain in full, with residues beyond the CDR3 obtained from the reference TRBV5-1 and TRBJ2-7 genes, is KAGVTQTPRYLIKTRGQQVTLSCSPISGHRSVSWYQQTPGQGLQFLFEYFSETQRNKGNFPGRFSGRQFSNSRSEMNVSTLELGDSALYLCASSLVEGAYYEQYFGPGTRLTVT.